Shown below are 17 T cell receptor beta chains from a single sample sequenced in a study of cytomegalovirus exposure and HLA in healthy donors. PCR used 60 Vbeta primers and 13 Jbeta primers. Repertoires were generated with immunoSEQ multiplex PCR, while TCRdb's copy carries only in-frame clones and drops some. Found here are approximately 100,000 clones, approximately 80% of them singletons; the top ten hold roughly 4.9%. The material sequenced was PBMCs. The receptors come from a female donor in good health and CMV-seropositive.

This clone was counted once. The gene calls are TRBV18 and TRBJ2-1; weak D call: TRBD1 (6 bases). The V gene lost 4 bases and the J gene lost 0 bases, with 13 bases spanning the gap. Germline V lookup: CDR1 KGHSH, CDR2 LQKENI. The CDR3 length is 16 residues. The DNA for the CDR3 is TGTGCCAGCTCACAGAGACAGGCGAGCTCCTACAATGAGCAGTTCTTC. It specifies CASSQRQASSYNEQFF.

The chain couples TRBV19 to TRBJ1-5; 7 bases agree with TRBD1. V shed 4 bases, J shed 6 bases, and the junction held 15 bases outside the gene matches. Per the germline V gene, CDR1 is LNHDA and CDR2 is SQIVND (reference sequence). This CDR3 region has 17 residues. The CDR3 coding sequence is TGTGCCAGTAGTACGACTGGACAGGTACTAATAGGTCAGCCCCAGCATTTT. This codes for CASSTTGQVLIGQPQHF.

This clone showed up just once. The chain is built from TRBV14 and TRBJ1-6; maybe TRBD1 (6 bases). CDR1 and CDR2 from the germline V gene are SGHDN and FVKESK. This CDR3 has 15 residues. Trimming took off 0 bases at V and 10 bases at J, with 13 bases between the two ends. CDR3 region: CASSQELGARSPLHF. Written as DNA, the CDR3 is TGTGCCAGCAGCCAAGAGTTGGGGGCGCGATCACCCCTCCACTTT.

This clone has a handful of counts. At one end the junction does not follow the germline gene, possibly because of a read error. The chain carries TRBV20-1 and TRBJ2-3, with 14 positions matching TRBD2. Germline lookup yields CDR1 DFQATT and CDR2 SNEGSKA (reference sequence). The CDR3 is 11 amino acids. The CDR3 DNA is TGCAGTGCTAGAGGGGGACTAGCGGGAGCTTTT. It translates to CSARGGLAGAF.

This chain joins TRBV19 and TRBJ2-1, with D possibly matching TRBD1 (6 bases). Looked up from germline, CDR1 is LNHDA and CDR2 is SQIVND (reference sequence). V was clipped by 3 bases and J by 0 bases, with 15 bases between them. CDR3 length equals 17 residues. The CDR3 loop is CASSIRHRAHSYNEQFF. In DNA, the CDR3 is TGTGCCAGTAGTATCCGACACAGGGCACACTCCTACAATGAGCAGTTCTTC.

V usage is TRBV5-4 and J usage is TRBJ1-4; the D gene is possibly TRBD1 (5 bases). The CDR3 consists of 14 residues. Trimming left V 4 bases short and J 5 bases short, with 12 bases between. Germline lookup yields CDR1 SGHNT and CDR2 YYREEE (reference sequence). In DNA, the CDR3 is TGTGCCAGCAGCCGCGGGGGGATCAATGAAAAACTGTTTTTT. Its translation is CASSRGGINEKLFF.

The chain recombines TRBV5-4 with TRBJ2-1; 8 bases match TRBD2. Germline V CDR1 and CDR2: SGHNT, YYREEE (reference sequence). The CDR3 is 15 amino acids. The V and J ends lost 4 bases and 9 bases, in that order; junction bases with no gene match: 12. The CDR3 loop is CASSPRREGLTEQFF. The CDR3 nucleotides are TGTGCCAGCAGCCCTCGTCGGGAGGGACTTACTGAGCAGTTCTTC. Complete variable domain (other parts from reference TRBV5-4 and TRBJ2-1): ETGVTQSPTHLIKTRGQQVTLRCSSQSGHNTVSWYQQALGQGPQFIFQYYREEENGRGNFPPRFSGLQFPNYSSELNVNALELDDSALYLCASSPRREGLTEQFFGPGTRLTVL.

The chain employs TRBV6-5 and TRBJ2-7, with 7 bases that match TRBD2. CDR3 length equals 14 residues. The trim removed 2 bases at V and 3 bases at J, leaving 4 bases unmatched. Germline V lookup: CDR1 MNHEY, CDR2 SVGAGI. This chain's CDR3 is CASSYVRGVYEQYF. The CDR3 nucleotides read TGTGCCAGCAGTTACGTTCGGGGGGTCTACGAGCAGTACTTC.

This clone was counted once. The genes are TRBV18 and TRBJ2-7; maybe TRBD2 (5 bases). The V end lost 3 bases, the J end lost 5 bases, and 11 bases lay between the germline ends. CDR1 and CDR2 (germline): KGHSH, LQKENI. The CDR3 covers 13 residues. The CDR3 sequence is CASSPFAGDEQYF. The CDR3 DNA reads as TGTGCCAGCTCACCCTTTGCGGGTGACGAGCAGTACTTC.

This rearrangement joins TRBV6-1 to TRBJ1-5; D gene unclear. V was cut by 2 bases and J by 4 bases, with 9 bases left in between. The germline V gene has CDR1 MNHNS and CDR2 SASEGT. The CDR3 has 14 residues. The CDR3 spells CASSEQVTNQPQHF. For the CDR3, the DNA is TGTGCCAGCAGTGAACAGGTGACAAATCAGCCCCAGCATTTT.

The chain is built from TRBV6-1 and TRBJ1-4; D gene uncertain. This CDR3 has 14 amino acids. Germline loops: CDR1 MNHNS, CDR2 SASEGT. The V end lost 10 bases, the J end lost 8 bases, and 20 bases lay between the germline ends. The CDR3 coding sequence is TGTGCCACCAACCAAGGACTGCCTGGGGAAAAACTGTTTTTT. This sequence encodes CATNQGLPGEKLFF.

The V and J genes are TRBV6-6 and TRBJ2-3; the match to TRBD1 covers 9 bases. The V gene end was trimmed by 11 bases and the J gene end by 0 bases; junction bases not matched to a gene: 6. The length of the CDR3 is 14 residues. The germline CDR1 and CDR2 sequences are MNHNY and SVGAGI (reference sequence). The CDR3 DNA is TGTGCCTGCCACAGGGGGCTAAGCACAGATACGCAGTATTTT. Translation gives CACHRGLSTDTQYF.

The chain is built from TRBV25-1 and TRBJ1-1; possible D gene TRBD1, 6 bases. V was shortened by 7 bases and J by 0 bases, with 9 bases between the two germline ends. The CDR3 sequence is 13 residues long. The germline gives CDR1 MGHDK, CDR2 SYGVNS. The CDR3 loop reads CASTGQMNTEAFF. CDR3 coding DNA: TGTGCCAGCACCGGACAGATGAACACTGAAGCTTTCTTT.

This clone was recorded a few times. One junction end does not reproduce the germline sequence, and a read error may be involved. The V call is TRBV6-1, the J call TRBJ1-1, with 7 nucleotides matching TRBD1. Germline V gene sequence: CDR1 MNHNS, CDR2 SASEGT. This CDR3 is built from 14 residues. The CDR3 nucleotides are TGTGCCAGCAGTCCCAACCCGGGACAGTATAATCCGGAGTTT. This encodes CASSPNPGQYNPEF.

This rearrangement joins TRBV25-1 to TRBJ2-5, with D perhaps TRBD2 (5 bases). The CDR3 is 16 residues long. Looked up from germline, CDR1 is MGHDK and CDR2 is SYGVNS. V was trimmed by 1 base and J by 5 bases, leaving 17 bases between them. The CDR3 spells CASSESWRATLETQYF. CDR3 DNA: TGTGCCAGCAGTGAATCTTGGCGGGCTACGTTGGAGACCCAGTACTTC.

Here the CDR3 DNA reads TGTGCCAGCAGCTTGGCGGGACTTCCCTACGAGCAGTACTTC. This sequence encodes CASSLAGLPYEQYF. V usage is TRBV5-8 and J usage is TRBJ2-7; D is perhaps TRBD2 (6 bases). V was trimmed by 0 bases and J by 2 bases, leaving 9 bases between them. Germline V lookup: CDR1 SGHTS, CDR2 YDEGEE. This CDR3 has 14 amino acids.

The V call is TRBV5-4, the J call TRBJ2-4; 7 positions match TRBD1. The CDR3 extends over 13 amino acids. With 2 bases clipped from V and 7 bases from J, the junction kept 3 bases outside the gene matches. Germline CDR1 is SGHNT and CDR2 is YYREEE (reference sequence). Here the CDR3 reads CASSLTGVNIQYF. CDR3 sequence (DNA): TGTGCCAGCAGCTTAACAGGGGTCAACATTCAGTACTTC.